This is a list of T cell receptor beta chains from one sample in a study of blood T cell repertoires in COVID-19. Using immunoSEQ multiplex PCR, the repertoire was profiled, and TCRdb retains in-frame clones only, with some absent. The data hold fewer than 250,000 clones, with more than 75% observed a single time. The sample taken for sequencing was peripheral blood. These receptor sequences come from a man aged 45-65 years with acute or convalescent COVID-19. Both conserved end residues are part of each CDR3.

>TRBV11-3
CASSLEASGGRGTQYF
>TRBV6-5
CASSRQPNTEAFF
>TRBV5-4
CASSLRPQNYGYTF
>TRBV3-1/TRBV3-2
CASSLPGGYGYTF
>TRBV19
CASSWTGNQPQHF
>TRBV27
CASSFGANTEAFF
>TRBV2
CASNTQGLYEQYF
>TRBV18
CASSPSGQGRRDTIYF
>TRBV5-1
CASSSESGTGGGTGELFF
>TRBV6-5
CASRRQGGVYTEAFF
>TRBV5-1
CASRARDRNNEQFF
>TRBV19
CASNHRDSGNTIYF
>TRBV6-5
CASSGQGQETQYF
>TRBV27
CASSGTLVATGYSPLHF
>TRBV6-2/TRBV6-3
CASSYRDSYNSPLHF
>TRBV9
CASSPPGIQETQYF
>TRBV23-1
CASSWRGQGSVDGYTF
>TRBV2
CASSELARGRTGELFF
>TRBV5-1
CASSLEGLVGDNEQFF
>TRBV27
CASSSPGTGIYGYTF
>TRBV5-6
CASSSTGTAFYGYTF
>TRBV6-1
CASSAGVGQGLNQPQHF
>TRBV7-8
CASSLGAGGEQYF
>TRBV2
CATRGDSSEQFF
>TRBV6-1
CASSERPDYTEAFF
>TRBV4-1
CASSQSHLSGGSTGELFF
>TRBV18
CASSTLQGADEQFF